This is a list of T cell receptor beta chains from one sample in a study of blood T cell repertoires in COVID-19. Sequencing was performed with immunoSEQ multiplex PCR; in TCRdb, only in-frame clones are kept and a portion is missing. The profile shows fewer than 250,000 clones, 85% of them singletons. The source material was peripheral blood. These receptors were taken from a man aged 40-50 years with acute or convalescent COVID-19. Each CDR3 is given with its conserved first and last residue. The D gene is left open where the match is weak. Clone size is stated in some rows and not others, as once, few, many or a class when expanded.

- | TRBJ2-1 | TRBV5-8 | - | CASSLALSSYNEQFF | TGTGCCAGCAGCTTGGCCCTGAGCTCCTACAATGAGCAGTTCTTC
- | TRBJ2-5 | TRBV5-1 | - | CASSLVSGFQETQYF | TGCGCCAGCAGCTTGGTTTCGGGGTTCCAAGAGACCCAGTACTTC
- | TRBJ1-6 | TRBV6-4 | TRBD1 | CASSDYLYRGSYNSPLHF | TGTGCCAGCAGTGATTACCTTTACAGGGGCTCCTATAATTCACCCCTCCACTTT
few | TRBJ2-7 | TRBV6-5 | - | CASSLDRTTWQYF | TGTGCCAGCAGTTTGGACAGGACTACGTGGCAGTACTTC
few | TRBJ1-1 | TRBV6-5 | - | CASSRDTEAFF | TGTGCCAGCAGTCGGGACACTGAAGCTTTCTTT
- | TRBJ2-7 | TRBV27 | - | CASSLMKGGTYEQYF | TGTGCCAGCAGTCTAATGAAAGGAGGAACCTACGAGCAGTACTTC
- | TRBJ2-1 | TRBV29-1 | - | CSVARHNEQFF | TGCAGCGTTGCCAGGCACAATGAGCAGTTCTTC
- | TRBJ1-6 | TRBV27 | - | CASGFGGAGNSPLHF | TGTGCCAGCGGTTTTGGCGGGGCTGGCAATTCACCCCTCCACTTT
- | TRBJ2-3 | TRBV15 | - | CATSRDASNTQYF | TGTGCCACCAGCAGAGATGCCAGTAATACGCAGTATTTT
- | TRBJ1-1 | TRBV5-4 | - | CASSLPGHLPNLEVAFF | TGTGCCAGCAGCTTGCCTGGCCACTTACCTAACCTGGAGGTAGCTTTCTTT
once | TRBJ1-4 | TRBV12-3/TRBV12-4 | TRBD1 | CASSLQGAQKLFF | TGTGCCAGCAGTTTGCAGGGGGCGCAAAAACTGTTTTTT
- | TRBJ1-1 | TRBV6-5 | - | CASSFRTESNTEAFF | TGTGCCAGCAGTTTTAGGACAGAGTCGAACACTGAAGCTTTCTTT
many | TRBJ1-6 | TRBV6-1 | - | CASSDYTSSYNSPLHF | TGTGCCAGCAGTGATTATACGAGCTCCTATAATTCACCCCTCCACTTT
- | TRBJ1-1 | TRBV10-3 | TRBD1 | CAVTGGFRNTEAFF | TGTGCCGTAACAGGGGGCTTCCGGAACACTGAAGCTTTCTTT
- | TRBJ1-1 | TRBV10-2 | - | CASSEGQANTEAFF | TGCGCCAGCAGTGAGGGCCAGGCGAACACTGAAGCTTTCTTT
- | TRBJ2-1 | TRBV14 | - | CASSQDWLNEQFF | TGTGCCAGCAGCCAAGACTGGCTCAATGAGCAGTTCTTC
once | TRBJ1-2 | TRBV19 | - | CASSMSGEYGYTF | TGTGCCAGTAGTATGAGCGGAGAATATGGCTACACCTTC
- | TRBJ1-2 | TRBV2 | TRBD1 | CASSEGDRSNYGYTF | TGTGCCAGCAGTGAAGGGGACAGGTCGAACTATGGCTACACCTTC
- | TRBJ1-2 | TRBV19 | - | CASGRGETNYGYTF | TGTGCCAGTGGGCGGGGAGAAACTAACTATGGCTACACCTTC
- | TRBJ2-6 | TRBV10-1 | - | CASQGKGSGANVLTF | TGCGCCAGCCAGGGGAAGGGCTCTGGGGCCAACGTCCTGACTTTC
- | TRBJ2-5 | TRBV10-3 | - | CAIGRETQYF | TGTGCCATCGGGAGGGAGACCCAGTACTTC
- | TRBJ1-2 | TRBV14 | - | CASSQEGDRWIYGYTF | TGTGCCAGCAGCCAAGAAGGAGACAGGTGGATCTATGGCTACACCTTC
- | TRBJ1-2 | TRBV30 | - | CAWSEGGRGYTF | TGTGCCTGGAGCGAAGGGGGTCGTGGCTACACCTTC
- | TRBJ1-2 | TRBV28 | TRBD1 | CASKTGMVYGYTF | TGTGCCAGCAAGACAGGGATGGTCTATGGCTACACCTTC
- | TRBJ1-2 | TRBV24-1 | TRBD1 | CATTSDRGYGYTF | TGTGCCACCACCTCGGACAGGGGTTATGGCTACACCTTC
once | TRBJ2-3 | TRBV5-1 | - | CASSSSRAPTDTQYF | TGCGCCAGCAGCTCCTCGAGGGCGCCCACAGATACGCAGTATTTT
- | TRBJ2-1 | TRBV12-3/TRBV12-4 | TRBD1 | CASSADRGDEQFF | TGTGCCAGCAGTGCGGACAGGGGTGATGAGCAGTTCTTC
- | TRBJ1-2 | TRBV19 | - | CASSPRQNNNYGYTF | TGTGCCAGTAGTCCCAGACAGAACAACAACTATGGCTACACCTTC
- | TRBJ1-3 | TRBV29-1 | - | CSVEGVLSGNTIYF | TGCAGCGTGGAGGGCGTCCTCTCTGGAAACACCATATATTTT
- | TRBJ2-5 | TRBV12-3/TRBV12-4 | - | CASSTQGKETQYF | TGTGCCAGCAGTACCCAGGGGAAGGAGACCCAGTACTTC
- | TRBJ1-2 | TRBV6-5 | - | CASSSGKRGYGYTF | TGTGCCAGCAGTAGTGGGAAAAGGGGCTATGGCTACACCTTC
- | TRBJ1-1 | TRBV28 | - | CASSFLGLIVATEAFF | TGTGCCAGCAGTTTCCTCGGGTTGATAGTGGCCACTGAAGCTTTCTTT
- | TRBJ1-2 | TRBV7-9 | - | CASSHAFAGANYGYTF | TGTGCCAGCAGCCACGCCTTCGCGGGAGCAAACTATGGCTACACCTTC
- | TRBJ2-1 | TRBV3-1/TRBV3-2 | TRBD1 | CASSPGTGGRNEQFF | TGTGCCAGCAGCCCGGGGACAGGGGGCCGCAATGAGCAGTTCTTC
once | TRBJ2-3 | TRBV11-2 | TRBD2 | CASSTSGGAADTQYF | TGTGCCAGCAGCACCAGCGGGGGGGCCGCAGATACGCAGTATTTT
- | TRBJ2-3 | TRBV4-3 | TRBD2 | CASSQDRLAGLSTDTQYF | TGCGCCAGCAGCCAAGATAGGCTAGCGGGGCTCAGCACAGATACGCAGTATTTT
- | TRBJ2-3 | TRBV6-4 | TRBD2 | CASSETSGGADTQYF | TGTGCCAGCAGTGAGACTAGCGGGGGGGCAGATACGCAGTATTTT
- | TRBJ1-1 | TRBV24-1 | TRBD1 | CAPPRGREKNTEAFF | TGTGCCCCCCCTAGGGGGCGCGAGAAGAACACTGAAGCTTTCTTT
- | TRBJ1-1 | TRBV15 | - | CATSAGYTEAFF | TGTGCCACCAGTGCGGGGTACACTGAAGCTTTCTTT
- | TRBJ1-1 | TRBV19 | TRBD1 | CASSTLDRVDTEAFF | TGTGCCAGTAGTACCCTGGACAGGGTAGATACTGAAGCTTTCTTT
- | TRBJ1-3 | TRBV9 | - | CASSPRVEQAGNTIYF | TGTGCCAGCAGCCCGAGGGTCGAGCAGGCTGGAAACACCATATATTTT
- | TRBJ2-1 | TRBV7-3 | - | CASSLGLYNEQFF | TGTGCCAGCAGCTTAGGACTTTACAATGAGCAGTTCTTC
- | TRBJ1-2 | TRBV5-1 | - | CASSLAESYGYTF | TGCGCCAGCAGCTTGGCTGAGAGCTATGGCTACACCTTC